The next 26 T cell receptor beta chains were all read from a single sample in a study of cytomegalovirus exposure and HLA in healthy donors. The PCR was carried out with 60 Vbeta primers and 13 Jbeta primers. Using immunoSEQ multiplex PCR, the repertoire was profiled, and TCRdb retains in-frame clones only, with some absent. The sample has some 120,000 clones, roughly 80% seen once. Sequenced: PBMCs. Receptors were obtained from a man aged 25-45 years in good health and CMV-seronegative.

The rearrangement joins TRBV2 to TRBJ2-4; TRBD1 aligns across 9 bases. V shed 2 bases and J 5 bases; nucleotides not matched to a gene: 7. Germline V gives CDR1 SNHLY, CDR2 FYNNEI. This CDR3 contains 16 residues. CDR3 sequence: CASSEPRGTGQNIQYF. The CDR3 nucleotides are TGTGCCAGCAGTGAACCTCGGGGGACAGGGCAAAACATTCAGTACTTC.

The chain couples TRBV15 to TRBJ1-3; D call uncertain. Trimming pared 0 bases from V and 0 bases from J, leaving 6 bases between. CDR3 length: 15 amino acids. Per germline, CDR1 LNHNV and CDR2 YYDKDF (reference sequence). The CDR3 DNA is TGTGCCACCAGCAGAGACCAGATCTCTGGAAACACCATATATTTT. Amino acids: CATSRDQISGNTIYF. Complete variable domain (other parts from reference TRBV15 and TRBJ1-3): DAMVIQNPRYQVTQFGKPVTLSCSQTLNHNVMYWYQQKSSQAPKLLFHYYDKDFNNEADTPDNFQSRRPNTSFCFLDIRSPGLGDTAMYLCATSRDQISGNTIYFGEGSWLTVV.

This clone was recorded once. CDR3 sequence: CASSVGRGLYGYTF. Written as DNA, the CDR3 is TGTGCCAGCAGCGTAGGGAGGGGGCTCTATGGCTACACCTTC. The rearrangement joins TRBV9 to TRBJ1-2; 7 bases align to TRBD1. Losses at the gene ends were 0 bases for V and 4 bases for J; bases not matched to a gene: 3. Germline CDR1 SGDLS, CDR2 YYNGEE. CDR3 length: 14 residues.

The chain combines TRBV2 with TRBJ1-5; 9 positions match TRBD1. This CDR3 spans 13 amino acids. Trimming took 8 bases from V and 7 from J; bases not matched to a gene: 6. CDR1 and CDR2 from the germline V gene are SNHLY and FYNNEI. The CDR3 here is CASVGQGRQPQHF. CDR3 DNA sequence: TGTGCCAGCGTGGGACAGGGTCGGCAGCCCCAGCATTTT.

This clone was counted only a few times. The chain employs TRBV7-8 and TRBJ2-7, with 7 positions matching TRBD1. V lost 2 bases and J lost 5; bases outside the gene matches: 12. The CDR3 is made up of 16 amino acids. Germline V CDR1 and CDR2: SGHVS, FQNEAQ. The CDR3 DNA is TGTGCCAGCAGCTTAAGACAGGGCGGCCAGCCAAACGAGCAGTACTTC. Amino acids: CASSLRQGGQPNEQYF. The complete variable domain, with remaining parts taken from reference TRBV7-8 and TRBJ2-7, reads GAGVSQSPRYKVAKRGQDVALRCDPISGHVSLFWYQQALGQGPEFLTYFQNEAQLDKSGLPSDRFFAERPEGSVSTLKIQRTQQEDSAVYLCASSLRQGGQPNEQYFGPGTRLTVT.

The chain carries TRBV4-1 and TRBJ2-7; D perhaps matches TRBD2 (5 bases). This CDR3 is 13 amino acids long. The V gene lost 11 bases and the J gene lost 2 bases, with 16 bases spanning the gap. Germline CDR1 and CDR2: MGHRA and YSYEKL. This chain's CDR3 is CALRTLLPYEQYF. In DNA form, the CDR3 reads TGCGCCTTAAGGACTCTCCTCCCCTACGAGCAGTACTTC.

The chain is built from TRBV6-1 and TRBJ1-1; TRBD1 might be the D (6 bases). CDR1 is MNHNS and CDR2 is SASEGT in the germline V gene. V was pared by 8 bases and J by 0 bases, with 10 bases between. The CDR3 consists of 13 residues. CDR3 DNA sequence: TGTGCCAGCTGCAGGGGTATGAACACTGAAGCTTTCTTT. Its protein is CASCRGMNTEAFF.

The chain joins TRBV5-1 to TRBJ2-7, with 8 bases that match TRBD2. The junction had 9 bases not matched to a gene; V was cut back by 0 bases and J by 7 bases. The CDR3 runs 15 residues. In germline, CDR1 is SGHRS, CDR2 YFSETQ. This CDR3 is CASSLALAGGGEQYF. CDR3 nucleotide sequence: TGCGCCAGCAGCTTGGCCTTGGCGGGAGGTGGTGAGCAGTACTTC.

This rearrangement joins TRBV11-2 to TRBJ1-2; the D gene is possibly TRBD1 (6 bases). V was shortened by 0 bases and J by 8 bases, with 16 bases between the two germline ends. CDR3 length: 15 amino acids. Looked up from germline, CDR1 is SGHAT and CDR2 is FQNNGV. The CDR3 spells CASSLDSGTPTGYTF. For the CDR3, the DNA is TGTGCCAGCAGCTTAGACTCCGGGACACCGACCGGCTACACCTTC.

This clone was picked up one time. The V call is TRBV11-1, the J call TRBJ2-2; 7 positions match TRBD1. CDR1 SGHAT and CDR2 FQDESV come from the germline V gene (reference sequence). V trimming: 4 bases; J trimming: 1 base; junction bases outside the gene matches: 9. There are 17 residues in the CDR3. The CDR3 loop reads CASSYYPGTVNTGELFF. In DNA, the CDR3 is TGTGCCAGCAGCTATTACCCCGGGACAGTGAACACCGGGGAGCTGTTTTTT. The whole variable domain, filled in from reference TRBV11-1 and TRBJ2-2, reads EAEVAQSPRYKITEKSQAVAFWCDPISGHATLYWYRQILGQGPELLVQFQDESVVDDSQLPKDRFSAERLKGVDSTLKIQPAELGDSAMYLCASSYYPGTVNTGELFFGEGSRLTVL.

This clone showed up just once. The chain couples TRBV5-6 to TRBJ1-6; D call uncertain. Germline values: CDR1 SGHDT, CDR2 YYEEEE. V was cut by 4 bases and J by 8 bases, with 13 bases left in between. The CDR3 totals 14 residues. CDR3: CASSPRESYSPLHF. DNA for the CDR3: TGTGCCAGCAGCCCCCGGGAATCTTATTCACCCCTCCACTTT. The complete variable domain, with remaining parts taken from reference TRBV5-6 and TRBJ1-6, reads DAGVTQSPTHLIKTRGQQVTLRCSPKSGHDTVSWYQQALGQGPQFIFQYYEEEERQRGNFPDRFSGHQFPNYSSELNVNALLLGDSALYLCASSPRESYSPLHFGNGTRLTVT.

The gene calls are TRBV27 and TRBJ2-3; 11 nucleotides agree with TRBD2. This CDR3 region has 16 residues. The V gene end was trimmed by 5 bases and the J gene end by 2 bases; junction bases not matched to a gene: 6. Germline V gives CDR1 MNHEY, CDR2 SMNVEV (reference sequence). CDR3 coding DNA: TGTGCCAGCAGTCTTAGCGGGAGGGTTTTCACAGATACGCAGTATTTT. Its translation is CASSLSGRVFTDTQYF.

The chain carries TRBV10-3 and TRBJ2-7; 8 bases agree with TRBD2. CDR1 and CDR2 from the germline V gene are ENHRY and SYGVKD. J lost 7 bases, V lost 4 bases, and 12 bases had no gene match. The CDR3 has 15 residues. The CDR3 nucleotides read TGTGCCATCAGTGGGAGCGGGAGTAGCTTTGAAGAGCAGTACTTC. Its translation: CAISGSGSSFEEQYF.

The rearrangement links TRBV19 to TRBJ2-2, with 9 nucleotides matching TRBD2. V lost 3 bases, J lost 7 bases, and 3 bases stayed unmatched. Germline CDR1 LNHDA, CDR2 SQIVND (reference sequence). This CDR3 comprises 14 residues. Here the CDR3 DNA reads TGTGCCAGTAGTATTCTAGCGGGGAACGGGGAGCTGTTTTTT. This encodes CASSILAGNGELFF.

The V call is TRBV6-1, the J call TRBJ2-2, with D maybe TRBD2 (5 bases). The CDR3 has 14 residues. CDR1 and CDR2 from the germline V gene are MNHNS and SASEGT. Trimming left V 4 bases short and J 6 bases short, with 12 bases between. In DNA form, the CDR3 reads TGTGCCAGCAGTGGTGAGGGCTGGGCCGGGGAGCTGTTTTTT. The encoded protein is CASSGEGWAGELFF.

Written as DNA, the CDR3 is TGTGCCAGCAGTTTATCCGGGACAGGGGGCCGCTACGAGCAGTACTTC. This encodes CASSLSGTGGRYEQYF. The chain carries TRBV28 and TRBJ2-7, with TRBD1 identical over 12 bases. The germline CDR1 and CDR2 sequences are MDHEN and SYDVKM. Trimming at V came to 1 base and at J to 3 bases, leaving 4 bases not matched to a gene. This CDR3 is 16 amino acids long.

This clone was seen a handful of times. The chain recombines TRBV19 with TRBJ2-6, with D perhaps matching TRBD1 (5 bases). Germline CDR1 LNHDA, CDR2 SQIVND (reference sequence). This CDR3 comprises 17 residues. The ends were cut back, 3 bases at V and 2 bases at J, with 14 bases in the middle. The CDR3 region has the DNA TGTGCCAGTAGTATGCCTTTACCAGGGCCTGGGGCCAACGTCCTGACTTTC. It specifies CASSMPLPGPGANVLTF.

This chain connects TRBV6-6 to TRBJ1-2, with unresolved D. Germline V gene lookup returns CDR1 MNHNY and CDR2 SVGAGI (reference sequence). This CDR3 contains 13 residues. Trimming left V 6 bases short and J 8 bases short, with 16 bases between. CDR3 loop: CASSHPHDGGYTF. CDR3 coding DNA: TGTGCCAGCAGCCATCCGCACGACGGGGGCTACACCTTC.

This clone was picked up one time. CDR3 loop: CASSLAGLGSNNSPLHF. Here the CDR3 DNA reads TGCGCCAGCAGCTTGGCGGGGTTAGGGAGTAATAATTCACCCCTCCACTTT. The V and J genes are TRBV5-1 and TRBJ1-6; D is uncertain. CDR1 is SGHRS and CDR2 is YFSETQ in the germline V gene. Deletions cut 0 bases from V and 5 bases from J, with 15 bases between. This CDR3 spans 17 amino acids.

The chain employs TRBV18 and TRBJ2-3; D is uncertain. Trimming stripped 1 base from V and 6 bases from J, with 8 bases between. The CDR3 has 13 amino acids. Germline lookup yields CDR1 KGHSH and CDR2 LQKENI. The chain's CDR3 is CASSPLLEDTQYF. The CDR3 DNA reads as TGTGCCAGCTCACCACTTCTAGAGGATACGCAGTATTTT.

This chain connects TRBV10-3 to TRBJ2-5, with 11 positions matching TRBD2. CDR3 length equals 14 residues. Looked up from germline, CDR1 is ENHRY and CDR2 is SYGVKD. The J segment lost 4 bases and the V segment lost 6 bases, leaving 4 bases of the junction unmatched. The CDR3 coding sequence is TGTGCCATCAGCCCCGGACTAGCGGGAGAGACCCAGTACTTC. Translation: CAISPGLAGETQYF.

The CDR3 DNA reads TGTGCCAGCAGCGTACAGGGGCGGAATGAAAAACTGTTTTTT. Encoded protein: CASSVQGRNEKLFF. The chain recombines TRBV9 with TRBJ1-4; D may be TRBD1 (6 bases). This CDR3 region has 14 residues. V shed 1 base and J shed 5 bases, with 9 bases lying between them. CDR1 is SGDLS, CDR2 YYNGEE, per germline.

The chain combines TRBV4-3 with TRBJ2-3; 13 positions agree with TRBD2. V was clipped by 2 bases and J by 5 bases; unmatched bases: 1. In germline, CDR1 is LGHNA, CDR2 YSLEER. The CDR3 sequence is 15 residues long. The CDR3 here is CASSQTSGGVDTQYF. Here the CDR3 DNA reads TGCGCCAGCAGCCAAACTAGCGGGGGGGTAGATACGCAGTATTTT.

The chain has TRBV5-1 and TRBJ2-1; the match to TRBD2 covers 10 bases. The CDR3 sequence is 15 residues long. Losses at the gene ends were 4 bases for V and 5 bases for J; bases not matched to a gene: 6. The germline gives CDR1 SGHRS, CDR2 YFSETQ. CDR3 region: CASSTAGGPNNEQFF. In nucleotides, the CDR3 is TGCGCCAGCAGCACAGCGGGGGGGCCCAACAATGAGCAGTTCTTC. Full variable domain (outside the CDR3, taken from reference TRBV5-1 and TRBJ2-1): KAGVTQTPRYLIKTRGQQVTLSCSPISGHRSVSWYQQTPGQGLQFLFEYFSETQRNKGNFPGRFSGRQFSNSRSEMNVSTLELGDSALYLCASSTAGGPNNEQFFGPGTRLTVL.

Here the CDR3 reads CASSEDLRDRDTGELFF. The CDR3 DNA follows: TGTGCCAGCTCAGAGGACCTCCGGGACAGGGACACCGGGGAGCTGTTTTTT. This chain connects TRBV18 to TRBJ2-2; 9 nucleotides align to TRBD1. The CDR3 contains 17 residues. J lost 3 bases, V lost 5 bases, and 10 bases had no gene match. Per germline, CDR1 KGHSH and CDR2 LQKENI.

V and J are TRBV5-6 and TRBJ1-1, with 9 bases aligning to TRBD1. Germline loops: CDR1 SGHDT, CDR2 YYEEEE. The V segment lost 1 base and the J segment 1 base; nucleotides outside the gene matches: 5. This CDR3 has 16 amino acids. The CDR3 sequence is CASSLLVGQGNTEAFF. The CDR3 DNA reads TGTGCCAGCAGCTTGTTGGTGGGACAGGGGAACACTGAAGCTTTCTTT.